This T cell receptor beta chain emerged from a study of T-cell memory formation after mild COVID-19. The CDR3 runs 15 residues. The trim removed 4 bases at V and 1 base at J, leaving 6 bases unmatched. The germline V gene has CDR1 GTSNPN and CDR2 SVGIG (reference sequence). This clonotype occurred a few times. Constant-segment-primed 5'RACE gave TCR alpha and TCR beta cDNA libraries with sample barcodes and UMIs. TCRdb passed the 5' RACE reads through MiXCR, listing each CDR3 protein once. This table holds some 330,000 distinct CDR3 sequences, 21% found once. Sequencing used PBMCs or a T cell subset sorted from them (not recorded which). This clonotype originated in an adult woman who had mild COVID-19 (a few samples of this study predate the infection). Cell type and time point are not known. This chain links TRBV30 with TRBJ2-2; 7 bases are shared with TRBD2. CDR3 sequence: CAWTYGGRNTGELFF. DNA for the CDR3: TGTGCCTGGACGTATGGCGGGAGGAACACCGGGGAGCTGTTTTTT.